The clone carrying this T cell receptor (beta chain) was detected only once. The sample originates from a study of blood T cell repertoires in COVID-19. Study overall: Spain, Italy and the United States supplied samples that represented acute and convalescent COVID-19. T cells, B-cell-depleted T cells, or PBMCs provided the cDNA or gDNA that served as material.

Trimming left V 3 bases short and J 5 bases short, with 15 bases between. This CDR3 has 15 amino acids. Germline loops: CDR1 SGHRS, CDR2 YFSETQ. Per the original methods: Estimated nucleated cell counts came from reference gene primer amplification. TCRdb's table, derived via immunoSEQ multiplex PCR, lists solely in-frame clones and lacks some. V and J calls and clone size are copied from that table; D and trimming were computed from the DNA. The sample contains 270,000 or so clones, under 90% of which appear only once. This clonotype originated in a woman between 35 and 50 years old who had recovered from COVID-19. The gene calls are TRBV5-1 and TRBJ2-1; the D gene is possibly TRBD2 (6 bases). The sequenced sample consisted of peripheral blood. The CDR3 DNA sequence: TGCGCCAGCAGCTCTGGGGGGACGGACAACAATGAGCAGTTCTTC. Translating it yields CASSSGGTDNNEQFF.